This T cell receptor beta chain was captured by sequencing in a study of T-cell reconstitution after alpha-beta-depleted transplantation in children. Study findings and constraints: Most T-cell counts and diversity one year after the transplant came from T cells that were newly produced. Reportedly, roughly two months post-transplant, alpha-beta T cells arose from several hundred expanded graft clones.

About this clonotype: Its cognate antigen is unknown.

Preparation of the TCRbeta library used unique molecular identifiers. TCRdb processed the PCR reads anew with MiXCR; each CDR3 protein has one entry. Altogether fewer than 1 million distinct CDR3 sequences are present, 15% to 20% being singletons, with the ten largest covering just under 5%. This TCR was recovered from a male patient between 10 and 17 years old who had a stem cell transplant for acute lymphoblastic leukemia, so the T cells may come from the graft donor. Sequencing was performed on PBMCs, mostly from graft donor cells, taken 360 days after TCRalphabeta/CD19-depleted stem cell transplant.

The CDR3 here is CASSPMDRPPYEQYF. The CDR3 DNA reads TGTGCCAGCTCACCAATGGACAGGCCTCCCTACGAGCAGTACTTC. The rearrangement uses TRBV18 and TRBJ2-7; 7 bases map to TRBD1. Trimming took 2 bases from V and 2 from J; bases not matched to a gene: 6. CDR1 and CDR2 (germline): KGHSH, LQKENI. CDR3 length: 15 residues.